This T cell receptor beta chain is drawn from a study of blood T cell repertoires in COVID-19. Study-wide background: The analysed material was cDNA or gDNA that came from T cells, B-cell-depleted T cells, or PBMCs.

Assay: immunoSEQ multiplex PCR; the TCRdb copy retains only in-frame clones and omits some. The sample carries 95,000 to 150,000 clones, roughly 85% recorded once. The V and J ends lost 4 bases and 1 base respectively, with 4 bases between them. The CDR3 contains 12 residues. J is TRBJ1-1 and V is TRBV12-3 or TRBV12-4, with unresolved D. Material: peripheral blood. The TCR comes from a man older than 75 with acute or convalescent COVID-19. CDR3 amino acids: CASSYSNTEAFF. The CDR3 nucleotides read TGTGCCAGCAGTTACTCGAACACTGAAGCTTTCTTT.